Shown below are 10 T cell receptor beta chains from a single sample sequenced in a study of blood T cell repertoires in COVID-19. Only in-frame clones appear in the TCRdb table, and some are missing; sequencing was by immunoSEQ multiplex PCR. The data show nearly 350,000 clones, with 90% to 95% seen just once and 2.5% to 4% held by the top ten. Sequencing was done on a sample of peripheral blood. The receptors were gathered from a woman aged 18-29 years who had recovered from COVID-19.

This chain connects TRBV11-3 to TRBJ1-1, with D perhaps TRBD1 (6 bases). Germline lookup yields CDR1 SGHNT and CDR2 YENEEA. The CDR3 is 16 residues long. Trimming pared 5 bases from V and 0 bases from J, leaving 16 bases between. The CDR3 sequence is CASSRTGSRLNTEAFF. For the CDR3, the DNA is TGTGCCAGCAGCAGAACAGGGAGTAGGCTGAACACTGAAGCTTTCTTT.

The CDR3 DNA is TGCGCCAGCAGCCACGCAACCTACAGGGAGATTAACTATGGCTACACCTTC. This encodes CASSHATYREINYGYTF. The V and J genes are TRBV4-1 and TRBJ1-2; D perhaps matches TRBD1 (6 bases). Germline-derived CDR1 and CDR2 are MGHRA and YSYEKL. Trimming removed 3 bases at V and 1 base at J, with 18 bases between. CDR3 length: 17 amino acids.

This chain connects TRBV7-7 to TRBJ2-2; 7 nucleotides match TRBD2. The CDR3 is made up of 15 amino acids. V was pared by 5 bases and J by 9 bases, with 12 bases of the junction left unmatched. Germline CDR1 and CDR2: SSHAT and FNYEAQ (reference sequence). The CDR3 nucleotides are TGTGCCAGCAGCGACGCGCAGGGAGGGCGCTGGGAGCTGTTTTTT. Translation gives CASSDAQGGRWELFF.

The chain joins TRBV28 to TRBJ2-2, with D possibly matching TRBD1 (6 bases). Germline V CDR1 and CDR2: MDHEN, SYDVKM. The CDR3 is made up of 17 amino acids. V shed 3 bases and J shed 0 bases, with 14 bases lying between them. CDR3 coding DNA: TGTGCCAGCAGTTTTGTAACCGGGACAACGAACACCGGGGAGCTGTTTTTT. It specifies CASSFVTGTTNTGELFF.

The chain carries TRBV7-9 and TRBJ2-1, with 7 nucleotides matching TRBD2. Per the germline V gene, CDR1 is SEHNR and CDR2 is FQNEAQ (reference sequence). CDR3 length: 15 residues. V shed 5 bases, J shed 3 bases, and the junction held 7 bases outside the gene matches. The CDR3 loop is CASSPLADLYNEQFF. The CDR3 DNA reads TGTGCCAGCAGCCCTCTAGCGGACCTCTACAATGAGCAGTTCTTC.

With regard to this clone: At one boundary the junction diverges from the germline segment, which might be a read error. This chain uses TRBV4-1 with TRBJ2-3; D gene unclear. Germline-derived CDR1 and CDR2 are MGHRA and YSYEKL. There are 11 residues in the CDR3. Here the CDR3 DNA reads TGCGCCAGCAGCCAAGATACCAAGCTGGTTTTT. Translating gives CASSQDTKLVF.

The V call is TRBV7-4, the J call TRBJ1-4, with D tentatively TRBD1 (6 bases). V was cut by 2 bases and J by 4 bases, with 14 bases left in between. Germline V gene lookup returns CDR1 SGHVT and CDR2 SQSDAQ. The CDR3 has 16 amino acids. The CDR3 sequence is CASSLRQGNSNEKLFF. Here the CDR3 DNA reads TGTGCCAGCAGCTTAAGGCAGGGGAATAGTAATGAAAAACTGTTTTTT.

V is TRBV6-2 or TRBV6-3 and J is TRBJ1-2; the D is unclear. The germline V gene has CDR1 MNHEY and CDR2 SVGEGT. The V gene lost 2 bases and the J gene lost 5 bases, with 15 bases spanning the gap. The CDR3 runs 15 residues. CDR3 sequence: CASSYPPAVRYGYTF. For the CDR3, the DNA is TGTGCCAGCAGTTACCCCCCCGCGGTACGGTATGGCTACACCTTC.

The chain carries TRBV5-4 and TRBJ2-1; 10 bases match TRBD1. Germline loops: CDR1 SGHNT, CDR2 YYREEE (reference sequence). The CDR3 contains 13 residues. Trimming removed 4 bases from V and 8 bases from J; junction bases left unmatched: 3. CDR3 bases: TGTGCCAGCAGCATGACAGGGGGCGATGAGCAGTTCTTC. This translates into CASSMTGGDEQFF.

The gene calls are TRBV9 and TRBJ1-1, with D possibly being TRBD1 (5 bases). V lost 3 bases to trimming and J lost 0 bases, with 12 bases between them. The CDR3 extends over 15 amino acids. Germline-derived CDR1 and CDR2 are SGDLS and YYNGEE. DNA of the CDR3: TGTGCCAGCAGCGCGACAGCGACCCTGAACACTGAAGCTTTCTTT. This encodes CASSATATLNTEAFF.